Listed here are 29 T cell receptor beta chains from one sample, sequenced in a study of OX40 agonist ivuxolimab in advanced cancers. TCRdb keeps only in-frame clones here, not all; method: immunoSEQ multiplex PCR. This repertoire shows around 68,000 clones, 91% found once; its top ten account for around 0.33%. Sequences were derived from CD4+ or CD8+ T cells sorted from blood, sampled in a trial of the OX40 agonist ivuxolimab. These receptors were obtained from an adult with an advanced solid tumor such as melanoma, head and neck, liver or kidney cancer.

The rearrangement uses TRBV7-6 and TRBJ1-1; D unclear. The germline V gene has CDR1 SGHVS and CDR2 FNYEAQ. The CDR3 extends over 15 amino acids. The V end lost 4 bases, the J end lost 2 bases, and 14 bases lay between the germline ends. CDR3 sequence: CASSYRADPNTEAFF. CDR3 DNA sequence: TGTGCCAGCAGCTATCGGGCGGACCCAAACACTGAAGCTTTCTTT.

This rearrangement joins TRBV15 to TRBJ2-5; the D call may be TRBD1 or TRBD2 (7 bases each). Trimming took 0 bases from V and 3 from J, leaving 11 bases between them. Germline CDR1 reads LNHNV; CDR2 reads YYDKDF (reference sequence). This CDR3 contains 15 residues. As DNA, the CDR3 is TGTGCCACCAGCAGAGATCCAGGGGGGGAAGAGACCCAGTACTTC. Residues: CATSRDPGGEETQYF.

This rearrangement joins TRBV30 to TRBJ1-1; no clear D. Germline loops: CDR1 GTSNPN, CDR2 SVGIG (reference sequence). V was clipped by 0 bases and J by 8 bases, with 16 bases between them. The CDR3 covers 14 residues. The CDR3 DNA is TGTGCCTGGAGTGTAGCGAGAGCCGCGGCGGAAGCTTTCTTT. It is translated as CAWSVARAAAEAFF. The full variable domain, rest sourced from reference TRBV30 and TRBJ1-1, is SQTIHQWPATLVQPVGSPLSLECTVEGTSNPNLYWYRQAAGRGLQLLFYSVGIGQISSEVPQNLSASRPQDRQFILSSKKLLLSDSGFYLCAWSVARAAAEAFFGQGTRLTVV.

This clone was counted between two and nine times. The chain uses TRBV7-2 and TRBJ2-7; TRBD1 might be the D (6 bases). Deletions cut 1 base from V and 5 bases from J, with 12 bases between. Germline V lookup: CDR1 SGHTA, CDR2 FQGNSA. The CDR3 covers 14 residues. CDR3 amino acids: CASSLVPGANEQYF. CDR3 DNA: TGTGCCAGCAGCTTAGTTCCAGGGGCCAACGAGCAGTACTTC.

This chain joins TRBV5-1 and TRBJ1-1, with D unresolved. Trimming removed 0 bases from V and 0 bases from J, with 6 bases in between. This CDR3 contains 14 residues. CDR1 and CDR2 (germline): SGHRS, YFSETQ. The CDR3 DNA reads TGCGCCAGCAGCTTGGGCACGATGAACACTGAAGCTTTCTTT. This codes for CASSLGTMNTEAFF. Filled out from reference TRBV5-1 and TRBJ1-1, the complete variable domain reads KAGVTQTPRYLIKTRGQQVTLSCSPISGHRSVSWYQQTPGQGLQFLFEYFSETQRNKGNFPGRFSGRQFSNSRSEMNVSTLELGDSALYLCASSLGTMNTEAFFGQGTRLTVV.

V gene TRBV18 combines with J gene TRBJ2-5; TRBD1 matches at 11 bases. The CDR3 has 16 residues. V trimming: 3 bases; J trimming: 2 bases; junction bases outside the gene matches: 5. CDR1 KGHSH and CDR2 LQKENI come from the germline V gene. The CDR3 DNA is TGTGCCAGCTCACCCGGACAGGGGGCCCCACAAGAGACCCAGTACTTC. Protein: CASSPGQGAPQETQYF.

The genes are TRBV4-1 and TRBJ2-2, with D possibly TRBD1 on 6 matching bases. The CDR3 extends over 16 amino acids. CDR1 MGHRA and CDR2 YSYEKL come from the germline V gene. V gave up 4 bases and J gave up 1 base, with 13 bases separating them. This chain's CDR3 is CASSRPQGQNTGELFF. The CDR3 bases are TGCGCCAGCAGCCGCCCTCAGGGGCAGAACACCGGGGAGCTGTTTTTT.

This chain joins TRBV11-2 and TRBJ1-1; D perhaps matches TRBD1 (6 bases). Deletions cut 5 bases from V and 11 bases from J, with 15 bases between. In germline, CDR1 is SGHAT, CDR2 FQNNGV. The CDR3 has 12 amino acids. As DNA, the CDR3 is TGTGCCAGCAGCCAAGGACAGACTGGGGCTTTCTTT. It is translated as CASSQGQTGAFF.

The CDR3 reads CASSSPTGRAQGAEAFF. CDR3 nucleotides: TGTGCCAGTAGTTCTCCGACAGGGAGGGCCCAGGGGGCTGAAGCTTTCTTT. This sequence joins TRBV19 and TRBJ1-1; 7 bases are a match to TRBD1. Germline V gives CDR1 LNHDA, CDR2 SQIVND (reference sequence). The length of the CDR3 is 17 residues. V was clipped by 5 bases and J by 6 bases; unmatched bases: 18.

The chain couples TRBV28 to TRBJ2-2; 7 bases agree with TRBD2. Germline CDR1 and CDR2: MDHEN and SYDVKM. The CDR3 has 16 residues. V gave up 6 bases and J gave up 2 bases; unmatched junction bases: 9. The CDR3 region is CASSTTLAANTGELFF. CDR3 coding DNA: TGTGCCAGCAGCACCACCCTAGCGGCTAACACCGGGGAGCTGTTTTTT.

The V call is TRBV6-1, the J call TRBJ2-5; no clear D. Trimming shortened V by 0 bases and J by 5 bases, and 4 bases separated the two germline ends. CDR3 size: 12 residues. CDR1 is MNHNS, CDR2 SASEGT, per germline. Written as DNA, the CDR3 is TGTGCCAGCAGTGAAGCTGAGGAGACCCAGTACTTC. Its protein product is CASSEAEETQYF.

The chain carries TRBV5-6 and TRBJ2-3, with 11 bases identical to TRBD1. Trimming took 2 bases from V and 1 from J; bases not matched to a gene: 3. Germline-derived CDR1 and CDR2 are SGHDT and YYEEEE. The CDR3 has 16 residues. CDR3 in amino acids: CASSFPGQGGTDTQYF. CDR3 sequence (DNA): TGTGCCAGCAGCTTTCCGGGACAGGGGGGCACAGATACGCAGTATTTT.

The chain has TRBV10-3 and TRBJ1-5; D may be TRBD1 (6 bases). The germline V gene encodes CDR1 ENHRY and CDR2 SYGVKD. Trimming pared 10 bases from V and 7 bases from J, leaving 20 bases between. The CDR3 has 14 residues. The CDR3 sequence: CATRQVGARQPQHF. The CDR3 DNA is TGTGCCACCCGGCAGGTGGGGGCTAGGCAGCCCCAGCATTTT.

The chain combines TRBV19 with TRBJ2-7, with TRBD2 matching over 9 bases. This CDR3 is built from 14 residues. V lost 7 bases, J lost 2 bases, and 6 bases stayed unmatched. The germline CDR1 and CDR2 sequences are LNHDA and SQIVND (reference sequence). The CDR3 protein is CASTETSGTYEQYF. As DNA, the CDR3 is TGTGCCAGTACCGAGACTAGCGGAACCTACGAGCAGTACTTC.

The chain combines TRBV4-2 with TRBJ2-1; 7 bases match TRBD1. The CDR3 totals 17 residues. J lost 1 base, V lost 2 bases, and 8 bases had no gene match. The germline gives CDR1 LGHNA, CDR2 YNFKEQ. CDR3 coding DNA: TGTGCCAGCAGCCAATTCAAGGGGGCGAGGTCCTACAATGAGCAGTTCTTC. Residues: CASSQFKGARSYNEQFF.

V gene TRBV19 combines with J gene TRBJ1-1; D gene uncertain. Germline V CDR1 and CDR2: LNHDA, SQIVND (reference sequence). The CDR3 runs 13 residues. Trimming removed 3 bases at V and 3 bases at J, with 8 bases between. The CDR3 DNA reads TGTGCCAGTAGTATTTCCTCCGACACTGAAGCTTTCTTT. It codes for CASSISSDTEAFF.

CDR3 nucleotides: TGTGCTTCCATGGGGGTTTGGAATTCACCCCTCCACTTT. Protein: CASMGVWNSPLHF. The chain uses TRBV19 and TRBJ1-6, with D tentatively TRBD1 (5 bases). Germline CDR1 reads LNHDA; CDR2 reads SQIVND (reference sequence). The CDR3 has 13 amino acids.

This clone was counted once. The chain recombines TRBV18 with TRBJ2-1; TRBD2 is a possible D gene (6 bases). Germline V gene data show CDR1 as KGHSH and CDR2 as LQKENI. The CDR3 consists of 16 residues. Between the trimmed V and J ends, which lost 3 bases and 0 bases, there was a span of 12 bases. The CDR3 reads CASSPDRETSYNEQFF. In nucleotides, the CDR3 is TGTGCCAGCTCACCGGATCGGGAGACCTCCTACAATGAGCAGTTCTTC.

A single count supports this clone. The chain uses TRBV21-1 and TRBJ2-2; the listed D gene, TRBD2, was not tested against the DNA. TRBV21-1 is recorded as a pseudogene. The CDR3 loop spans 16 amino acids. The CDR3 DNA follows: TGTGCCCAATGGACTAGCGGGAGCCTCTCCACCGGGGAGCTGTTTTTT. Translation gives CAQWTSGSLSTGELFF.

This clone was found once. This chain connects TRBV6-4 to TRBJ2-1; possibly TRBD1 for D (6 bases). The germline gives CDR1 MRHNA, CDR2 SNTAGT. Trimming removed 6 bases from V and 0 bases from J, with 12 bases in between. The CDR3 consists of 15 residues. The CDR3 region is CASSEQGFSYNEQFF. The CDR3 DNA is TGTGCCAGCAGCGAACAGGGTTTCTCCTACAATGAGCAGTTCTTC.

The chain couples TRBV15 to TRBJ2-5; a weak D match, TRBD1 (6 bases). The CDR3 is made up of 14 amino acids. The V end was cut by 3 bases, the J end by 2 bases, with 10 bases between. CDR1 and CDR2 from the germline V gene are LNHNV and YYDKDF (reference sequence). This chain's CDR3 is CATSSRDTQETQYF. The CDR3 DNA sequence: TGTGCCACCAGCAGCCGGGACACACAAGAGACCCAGTACTTC.

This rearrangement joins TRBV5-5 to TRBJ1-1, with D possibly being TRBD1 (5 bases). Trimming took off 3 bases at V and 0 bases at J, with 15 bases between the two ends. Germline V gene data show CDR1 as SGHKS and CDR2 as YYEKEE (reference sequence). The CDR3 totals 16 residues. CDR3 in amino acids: CASSSPTGTLNTEAFF. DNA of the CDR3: TGTGCCAGCAGCTCACCGACCGGGACTTTGAACACTGAAGCTTTCTTT.

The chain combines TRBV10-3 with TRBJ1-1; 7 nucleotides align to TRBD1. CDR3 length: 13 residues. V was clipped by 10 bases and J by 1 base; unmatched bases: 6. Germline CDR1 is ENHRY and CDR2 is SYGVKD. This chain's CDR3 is CATSGTANTEAFF. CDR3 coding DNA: TGTGCCACCTCCGGGACAGCGAACACTGAAGCTTTCTTT.

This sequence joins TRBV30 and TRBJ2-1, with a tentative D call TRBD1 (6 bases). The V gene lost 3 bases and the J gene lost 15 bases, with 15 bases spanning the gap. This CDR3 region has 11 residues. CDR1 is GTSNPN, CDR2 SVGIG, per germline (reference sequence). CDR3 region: CAWSIQGIWFF. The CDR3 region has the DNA TGTGCCTGGAGCATCCAGGGGATTTGGTTCTTC.

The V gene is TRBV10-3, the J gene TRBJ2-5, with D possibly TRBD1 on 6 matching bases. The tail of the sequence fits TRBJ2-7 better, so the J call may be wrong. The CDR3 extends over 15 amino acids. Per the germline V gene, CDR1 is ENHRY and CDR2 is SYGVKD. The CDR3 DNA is TGTGCCATCAGTGAGTTATTAGGACAGTACGGCGAGCAGTACTTC. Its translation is CAISELLGQYGEQYF.

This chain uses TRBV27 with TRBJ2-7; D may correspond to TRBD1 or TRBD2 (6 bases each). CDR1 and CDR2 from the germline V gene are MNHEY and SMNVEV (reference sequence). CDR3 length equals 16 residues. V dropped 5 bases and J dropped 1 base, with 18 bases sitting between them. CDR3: CASSRRLGTFSYEQYF. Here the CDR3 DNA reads TGTGCCAGCAGTAGACGACTAGGGACATTTTCCTACGAGCAGTACTTC.

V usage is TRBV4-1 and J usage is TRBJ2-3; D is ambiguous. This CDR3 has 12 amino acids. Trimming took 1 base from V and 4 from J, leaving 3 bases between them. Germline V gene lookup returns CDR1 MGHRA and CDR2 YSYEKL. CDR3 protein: CASSQVADTQYF. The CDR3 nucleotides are TGCGCCAGCAGCCAAGTAGCAGATACGCAGTATTTT.

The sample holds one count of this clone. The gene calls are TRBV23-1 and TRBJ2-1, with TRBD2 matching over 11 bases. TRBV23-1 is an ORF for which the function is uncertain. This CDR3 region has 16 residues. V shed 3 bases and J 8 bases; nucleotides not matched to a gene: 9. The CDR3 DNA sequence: TGCGCCAGCAGTCATGCGACTAGCGGGACAGAATATGAGCAGTTCTTC. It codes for CASSHATSGTEYEQFF.

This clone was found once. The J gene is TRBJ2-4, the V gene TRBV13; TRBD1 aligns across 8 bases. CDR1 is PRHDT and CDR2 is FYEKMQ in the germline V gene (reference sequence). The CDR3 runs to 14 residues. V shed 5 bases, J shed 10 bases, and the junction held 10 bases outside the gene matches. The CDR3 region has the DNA TGTGCCAGCAGCATAAGACAGGGGCCAGGTATTCAGTACTTC. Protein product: CASSIRQGPGIQYF.